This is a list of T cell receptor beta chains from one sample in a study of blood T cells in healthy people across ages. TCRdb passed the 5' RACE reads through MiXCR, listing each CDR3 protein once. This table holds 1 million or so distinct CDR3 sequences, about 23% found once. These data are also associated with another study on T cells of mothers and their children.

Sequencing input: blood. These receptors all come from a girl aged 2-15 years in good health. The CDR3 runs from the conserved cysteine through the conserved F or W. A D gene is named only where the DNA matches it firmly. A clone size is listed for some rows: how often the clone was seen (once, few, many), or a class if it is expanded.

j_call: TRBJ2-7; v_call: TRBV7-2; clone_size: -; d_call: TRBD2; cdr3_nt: TGTGCCAGCAGCTTAGTCTTCCGCGGGGGAACTCACGAGCAGTACTTC; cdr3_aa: CASSLVFRGGTHEQYF
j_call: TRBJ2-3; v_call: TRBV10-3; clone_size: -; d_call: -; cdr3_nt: TGTGCCATCAGTGAGTCGAGCCCCGCCTCAGGCACGCAGTATTTT; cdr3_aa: CAISESSPASGTQYF
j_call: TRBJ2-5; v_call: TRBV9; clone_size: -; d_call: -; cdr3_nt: TGTGCCAGCAATCCTGGAGAGACCCAGTACTTC; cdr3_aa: CASNPGETQYF
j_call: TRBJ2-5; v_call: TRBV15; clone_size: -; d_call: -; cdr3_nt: TGTGCCACCAGCAGAGATTTACTCCCCCAGTACTTC; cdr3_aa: CATSRDLLPQYF
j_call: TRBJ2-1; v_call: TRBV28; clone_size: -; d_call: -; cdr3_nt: TGTGCCAGCAGGGTCGGGGAGAGCTCCTACAATGAGCAGTTCTTC; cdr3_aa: CASRVGESSYNEQFF
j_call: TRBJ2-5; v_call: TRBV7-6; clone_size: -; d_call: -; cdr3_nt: TGTGCCAGCACCCCTGCCGGCAGGCGGGAGACCCAGTACTTC; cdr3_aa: CASTPAGRRETQYF
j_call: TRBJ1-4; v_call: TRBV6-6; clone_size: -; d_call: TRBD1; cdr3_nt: TGTGCCAGCAGTTACTTCGGACAGGGGGGTGAAAAACTGTTTTTT; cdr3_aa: CASSYFGQGGEKLFF
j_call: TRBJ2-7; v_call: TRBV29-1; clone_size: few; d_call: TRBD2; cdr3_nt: TGCAGCGTTGCTGGGGGGGCCTACGAGCAGTACTTC; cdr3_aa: CSVAGGAYEQYF
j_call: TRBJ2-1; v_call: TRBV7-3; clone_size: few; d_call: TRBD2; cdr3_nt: TGTGCCAGCAGCCGAGGGACTAGCGGGATCGATGAGCAGTTCTTC; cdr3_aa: CASSRGTSGIDEQFF
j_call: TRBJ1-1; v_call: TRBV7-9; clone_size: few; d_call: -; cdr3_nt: TGTGCCGGCAGCTTTCTTGGTTACTCGGACACTGAAGCTTTCTTT; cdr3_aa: CAGSFLGYSDTEAFF
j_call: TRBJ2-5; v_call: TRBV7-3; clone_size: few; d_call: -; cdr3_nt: TGTGCCAGCAGCCCCGGACAGCGGTACCAAGAGACCCAGTACTTC; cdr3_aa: CASSPGQRYQETQYF
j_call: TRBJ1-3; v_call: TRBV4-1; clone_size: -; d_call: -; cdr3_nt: TGCGCCAGCAGCGGGGACGGCTCTGGAAACACCATATATTTT; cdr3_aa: CASSGDGSGNTIYF
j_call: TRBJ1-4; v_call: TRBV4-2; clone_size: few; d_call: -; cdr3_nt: TGTGCCAGCAGCCAAGAAGCCCAGGGCAGAGCAACTAATGAAAAACTGTTTTTT; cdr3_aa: CASSQEAQGRATNEKLFF
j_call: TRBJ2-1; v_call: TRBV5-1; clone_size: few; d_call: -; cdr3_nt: TGCGCCAGCAGCTTGGAAAGCGCCGGGAATGAGCAGTTCTTC; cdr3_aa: CASSLESAGNEQFF
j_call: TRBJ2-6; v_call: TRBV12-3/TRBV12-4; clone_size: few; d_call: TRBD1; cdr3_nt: TGTGCCAGCAGTATACGCCGACAGGGTTTCAGGCCCTCTGGGGCCAACGTCCTGACTTTC; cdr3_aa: CASSIRRQGFRPSGANVLTF
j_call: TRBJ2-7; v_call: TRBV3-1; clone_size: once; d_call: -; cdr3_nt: TGTGCCAGCAGCCAATTTGGACTCCCCTACGAGCAGTACTTC; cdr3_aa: CASSQFGLPYEQYF
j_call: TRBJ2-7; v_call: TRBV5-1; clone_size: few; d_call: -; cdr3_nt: TGCGCCAGCAGCTTGGTCCAGCCGCGAACCTACGAGCAGTACTTC; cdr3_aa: CASSLVQPRTYEQYF
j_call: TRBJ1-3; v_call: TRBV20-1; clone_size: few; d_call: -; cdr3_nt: TGCAGCGTCTTCCCGGACAATCCTGGAAACACCATATATTTT; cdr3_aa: CSVFPDNPGNTIYF
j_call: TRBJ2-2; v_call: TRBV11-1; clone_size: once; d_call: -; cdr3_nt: TGTGCCAGCAGCTTAGGACAGGTCGAAGGGGAGCTGTTTTTT; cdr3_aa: CASSLGQVEGELFF
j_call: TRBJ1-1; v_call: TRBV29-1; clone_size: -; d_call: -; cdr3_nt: TGCAGCGTTGGGGGGGGATCTGAAGCTTTCTTT; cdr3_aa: CSVGGGSEAFF
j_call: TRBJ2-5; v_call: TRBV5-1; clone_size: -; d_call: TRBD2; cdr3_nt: TGCGCCAGCAGTACGTTTGGCGGGGGACTCCAAGAGACCCAGTACTTC; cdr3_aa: CASSTFGGGLQETQYF
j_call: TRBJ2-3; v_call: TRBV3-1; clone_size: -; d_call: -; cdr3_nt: TGTGCCAGCAGCCAAGATCTCAGCGGATCTACAGATACGCAGTATTTT; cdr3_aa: CASSQDLSGSTDTQYF
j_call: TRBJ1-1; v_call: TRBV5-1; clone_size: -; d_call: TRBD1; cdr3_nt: TGCGCCAGCAGCGTGGGACAGGTCACTGAAGCTTTCTTT; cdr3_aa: CASSVGQVTEAFF
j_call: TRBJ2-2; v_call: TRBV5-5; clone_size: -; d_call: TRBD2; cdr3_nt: TGTGCCAGCAGCTTAGCGGGAAGTTTCACCGGGGAGCTGTTTTTT; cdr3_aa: CASSLAGSFTGELFF
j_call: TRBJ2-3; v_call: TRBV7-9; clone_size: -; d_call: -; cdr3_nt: TGTGCCGGCAGCTTTAGCGGAGATACGCAGTATTTT; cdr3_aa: CAGSFSGDTQYF
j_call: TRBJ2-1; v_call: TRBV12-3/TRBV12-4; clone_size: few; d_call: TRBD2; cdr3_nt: TGTGCCAGCACCCTAGCGGGGACTGTCAATGAGCAGTTCTTC; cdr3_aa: CASTLAGTVNEQFF
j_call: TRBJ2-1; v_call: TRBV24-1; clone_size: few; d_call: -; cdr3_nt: TGTGCCACCAGTTGGCTTGGGGAGCAGTTCTTC; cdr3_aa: CATSWLGEQFF
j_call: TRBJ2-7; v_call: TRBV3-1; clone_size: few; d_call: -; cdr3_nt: TGTGCCAGCAGCCAAGGCTCGGTAACCTACGAGCAGTACTTC; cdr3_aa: CASSQGSVTYEQYF
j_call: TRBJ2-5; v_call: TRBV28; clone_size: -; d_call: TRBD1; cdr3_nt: TGTGCCAGCAGTTTCGACAGGGGTTTTGGAAGTGGGGCACAAGAGACCCAGTACTTC; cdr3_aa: CASSFDRGFGSGAQETQYF
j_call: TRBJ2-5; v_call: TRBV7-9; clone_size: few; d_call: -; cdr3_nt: TGTGCCAGCAGCCCCCTCAACCAAGAGACCCAGTACTTC; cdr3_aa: CASSPLNQETQYF
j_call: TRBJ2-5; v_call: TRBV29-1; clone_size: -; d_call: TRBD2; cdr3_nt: TGCAGCGTTGAACCGATGGTCGGCGGGAGGCCCGGGGAGACCCAGTACTTC; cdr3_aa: CSVEPMVGGRPGETQYF
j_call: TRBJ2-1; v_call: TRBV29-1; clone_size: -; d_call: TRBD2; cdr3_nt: TGCAGCGTTGAACTCGATTATGGCGGGAGGGCCAATGAGCAGTTCTTC; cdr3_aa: CSVELDYGGRANEQFF
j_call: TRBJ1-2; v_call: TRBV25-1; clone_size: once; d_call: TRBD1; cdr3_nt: TGTGCCAGCAGGCTGACAGGGGGCGCGGGAGGCTACACCTTC; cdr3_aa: CASRLTGGAGGYTF
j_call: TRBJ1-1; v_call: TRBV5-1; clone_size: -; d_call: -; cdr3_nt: TGCGCCAGCAGCTTGGCCGCAGGGAGTAGGACTGAAGCTTTCTTT; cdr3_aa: CASSLAAGSRTEAFF
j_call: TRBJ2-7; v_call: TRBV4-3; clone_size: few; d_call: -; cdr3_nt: TGCGCCAGCAGCCGGAGCGTAACCTCCTACGAGCAGTACTTC; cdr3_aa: CASSRSVTSYEQYF
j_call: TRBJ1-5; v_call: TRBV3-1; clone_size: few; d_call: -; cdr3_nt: TGTGCCAGCAGCCACGGAGGGGGTCAGCCCCAGCATTTT; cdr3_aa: CASSHGGGQPQHF
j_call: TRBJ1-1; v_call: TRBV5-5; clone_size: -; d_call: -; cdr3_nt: TGTGCCAGCAGCTTGGACCTGAGCACTGAAGCTTTCTTT; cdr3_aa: CASSLDLSTEAFF
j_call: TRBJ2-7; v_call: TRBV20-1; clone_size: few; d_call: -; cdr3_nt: TGCAGTGCTAGAACCCGGCAGGCGGCAATCGACGAGCAGTACTTC; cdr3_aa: CSARTRQAAIDEQYF
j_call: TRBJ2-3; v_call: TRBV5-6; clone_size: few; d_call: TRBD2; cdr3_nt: TGTGCCAGCAACGGGGGGAACACAGATACGCAGTATTTT; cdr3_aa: CASNGGNTDTQYF
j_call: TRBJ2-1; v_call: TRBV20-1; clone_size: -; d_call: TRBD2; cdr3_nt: TGCAGTGCTAGAGATAGGACTAGCGGGAGGTTCGATGAGCAGTTCTTC; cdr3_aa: CSARDRTSGRFDEQFF
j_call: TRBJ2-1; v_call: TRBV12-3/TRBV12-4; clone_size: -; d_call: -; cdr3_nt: TGTGCCAGCAGTTTCTGGTTGCAAGAATGGGATGACAATGAGCAGTTCTTC; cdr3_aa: CASSFWLQEWDDNEQFF
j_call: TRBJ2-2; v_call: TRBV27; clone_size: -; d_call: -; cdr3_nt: TGTGCCAGCAGTAGTGTAGTCCACACCGGGGAGCTGTTTTTT; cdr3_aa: CASSSVVHTGELFF
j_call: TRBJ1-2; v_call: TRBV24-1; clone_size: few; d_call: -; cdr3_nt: TGTGCCACCAGTGATCCTGACAGAGCGTATGGCTACACCTTC; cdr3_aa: CATSDPDRAYGYTF
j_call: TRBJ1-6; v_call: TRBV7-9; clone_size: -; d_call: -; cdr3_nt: TGTGCCAGCAGCTTAGCGCGTGAAGATACTTCACCCCTCCACTTT; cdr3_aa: CASSLAREDTSPLHF
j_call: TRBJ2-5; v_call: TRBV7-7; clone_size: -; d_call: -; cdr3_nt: TGTGCTAGCAGCTTAGGACGGGGGACACAAGAGACCCAGTACTTC; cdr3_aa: CASSLGRGTQETQYF
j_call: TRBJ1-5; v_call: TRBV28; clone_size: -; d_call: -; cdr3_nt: TGTGCCAGCAGTCCCTTGAGCAGGGCTAACAATCAGCCCCAGCATTTT; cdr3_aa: CASSPLSRANNQPQHF
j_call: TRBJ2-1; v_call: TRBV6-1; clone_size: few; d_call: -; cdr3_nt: TGTGCCAGCAGTGAGGCAACAGGGATGACCTACAATGAGCAGTTCTTC; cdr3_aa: CASSEATGMTYNEQFF
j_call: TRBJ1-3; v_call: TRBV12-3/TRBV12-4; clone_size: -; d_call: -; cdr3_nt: TGTGCCAGCGGCCTCGGAAACACCATATATTTT; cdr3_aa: CASGLGNTIYF
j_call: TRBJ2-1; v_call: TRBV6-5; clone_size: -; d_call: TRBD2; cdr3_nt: TGTGCCAGCAGACCGGGACTAGGGTACTACAATGAGCAGTTCTTC; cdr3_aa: CASRPGLGYYNEQFF
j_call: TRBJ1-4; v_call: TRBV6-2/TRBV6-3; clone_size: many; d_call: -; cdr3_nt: TGTGCCAGCAGTGACCGGGGACGGGAAGAAAAACTGTTTTTT; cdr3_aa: CASSDRGREEKLFF
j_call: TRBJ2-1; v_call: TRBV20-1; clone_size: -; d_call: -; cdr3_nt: TGCAGTGCTTGGCCGGGACCACAAGGCGAGCAGTTCTTC; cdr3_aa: CSAWPGPQGEQFF
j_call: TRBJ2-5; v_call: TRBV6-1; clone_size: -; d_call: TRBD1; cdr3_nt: TGTGCCGCGAGACAGGGGGCTGTGGAGACCCAGTACTTC; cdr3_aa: CAARQGAVETQYF
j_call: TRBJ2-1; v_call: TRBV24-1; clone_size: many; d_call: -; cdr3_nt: TGTGCCACCACGGACTCTACCTACAATGAGCAGTTCTTC; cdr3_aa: CATTDSTYNEQFF
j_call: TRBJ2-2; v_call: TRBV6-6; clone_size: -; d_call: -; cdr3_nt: TGTGCCAGCAGTTACAATACTGGGGACACCGGGGAGCTGTTTTTT; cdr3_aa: CASSYNTGDTGELFF
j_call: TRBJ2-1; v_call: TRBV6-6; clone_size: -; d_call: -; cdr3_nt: TGTGCCAGCAGTGGTACGTCGGATGAGCAGTTCTTC; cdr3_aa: CASSGTSDEQFF
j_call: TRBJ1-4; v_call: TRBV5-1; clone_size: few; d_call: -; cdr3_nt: TGCGCCAGCAGCTACGACTCTAATGAAAAACTGTTTTTT; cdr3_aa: CASSYDSNEKLFF
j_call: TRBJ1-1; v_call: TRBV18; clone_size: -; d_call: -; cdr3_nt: TGTGCCAGCTCACCACCATTATTTGGAACAGAAGCTTTCTTT; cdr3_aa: CASSPPLFGTEAFF
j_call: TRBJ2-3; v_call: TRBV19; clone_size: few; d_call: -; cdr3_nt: TGTGCCAGTAATGACGGGGGACCCTACACAGATACGCAGTATTTT; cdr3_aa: CASNDGGPYTDTQYF
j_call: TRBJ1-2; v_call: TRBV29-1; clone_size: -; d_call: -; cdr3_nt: TGCAGCGTTGAAGATACGGGGTATGGCTACACCTTC; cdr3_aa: CSVEDTGYGYTF